The source of this TCR beta chain is a study of OX40 agonist ivuxolimab in advanced cancers. About the study: Dosing consisted of intravenous ivuxolimab at 0.01 to 10 mg/kg every 2 weeks. Eligibility admitted prior anti-PD-1, anti-PD-L1 or anti-CTLA-4 therapy; 35% to 40% had some.

Sequenced by immunoSEQ multiplex PCR; TCRdb stores in-frame clones only, minus some. The sample shows about 67,000 clones, roughly 84% of them seen only once. The CDR3 loop spans 17 amino acids. CDR1 MGHRA and CDR2 YSYEKL come from the germline V gene. Trimming pared 0 bases from V and 0 bases from J, leaving 11 bases between. For this clone: Its cognate antigen is unknown.

Study findings and constraints: At doses 0.1 to 3.0 mg/kg, CD4+ and CD8+ clones expanded. There were also nonresponders showing low normalized T-cell clonal expansion.

This receptor was obtained from an adult with an advanced solid tumor such as melanoma, head and neck, liver or kidney cancer. Sequenced material: CD4+ or CD8+ T cells sorted from blood, taken in a trial of the OX40 agonist ivuxolimab. The chain combines TRBV4-1 with TRBJ1-4; no clear D. The CDR3 DNA sequence: TGCGCCAGCAGCCAAGATCCCAGGCACGCAACTAATGAAAAACTGTTTTTT. Its translation: CASSQDPRHATNEKLFF.